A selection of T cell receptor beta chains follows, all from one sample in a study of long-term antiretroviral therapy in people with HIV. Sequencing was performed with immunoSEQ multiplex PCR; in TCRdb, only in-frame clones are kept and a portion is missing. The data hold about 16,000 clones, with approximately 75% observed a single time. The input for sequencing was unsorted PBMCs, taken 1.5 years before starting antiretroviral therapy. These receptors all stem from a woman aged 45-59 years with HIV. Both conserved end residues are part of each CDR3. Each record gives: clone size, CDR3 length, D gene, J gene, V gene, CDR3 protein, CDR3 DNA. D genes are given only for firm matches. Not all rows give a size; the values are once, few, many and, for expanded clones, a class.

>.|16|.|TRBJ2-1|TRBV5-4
CASSFASGAFSNEQFF
TGTGCCAGCAGCTTTGCCAGCGGCGCCTTCTCTAATGAGCAGTTCTTC
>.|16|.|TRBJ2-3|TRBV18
CASSPLPGPEADTQYF
TGTGCCAGCTCACCACTGCCAGGCCCGGAGGCAGATACGCAGTATTTT
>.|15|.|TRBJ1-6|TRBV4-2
CASSPRQAYNSPLHF
TGTGCCAGCAGCCCCCGACAAGCCTATAATTCACCCCTCCACTTT
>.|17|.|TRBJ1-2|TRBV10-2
CASSDLRTLLSNYGYTF
TGCGCCAGCAGTGATCTAAGGACACTACTCTCTAACTATGGCTACACCTTC
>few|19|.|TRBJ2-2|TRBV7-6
CASSLDGQGDGGGTGELFF
TGTGCCAGCAGCTTAGATGGCCAGGGTGACGGGGGCGGCACCGGGGAGCTGTTTTTT
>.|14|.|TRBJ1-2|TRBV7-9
CASSLGGTTYGYTF
TGTGCCAGCAGCTTAGGGGGCACGACCTATGGCTACACCTTC
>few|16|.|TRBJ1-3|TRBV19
CASSIGGLSFGNTIYF
TGTGCCAGTAGTATCGGCGGACTGTCGTTCGGAAACACCATATATTTT
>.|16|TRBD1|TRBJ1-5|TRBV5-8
CASSLLQGGGAQPQHF
TGTGCCAGCAGCTTATTGCAGGGGGGAGGTGCTCAGCCCCAGCATTTT
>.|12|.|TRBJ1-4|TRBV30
CAWSQTSEKLFF
TGTGCCTGGAGTCAGACTTCTGAAAAACTGTTTTTT
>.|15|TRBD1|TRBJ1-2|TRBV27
CASSPLRDRGDGYTF
TGTGCCAGCAGTCCCCTAAGGGACAGGGGGGATGGCTACACCTTC
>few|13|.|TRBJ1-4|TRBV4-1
CASSQVVGGKLFF
TGCGCCAGCAGCCAAGTCGTAGGAGGAAAACTGTTTTTT
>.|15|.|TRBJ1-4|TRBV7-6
CASSFSWGLNEKLFF
TGTGCCAGCAGCTTCTCATGGGGGCTTAATGAAAAACTGTTTTTT
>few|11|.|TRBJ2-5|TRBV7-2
CASSQKETQYF
TGTGCCAGCAGCCAAAAGGAGACCCAGTACTTC
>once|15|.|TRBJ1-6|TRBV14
CASSLGQNYNSPLHF
TGTGCCAGCAGCCTAGGACAGAACTATAATTCACCCCTCCACTTT
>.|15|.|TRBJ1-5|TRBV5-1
CASSFNGVGNQPQHF
TGCGCCAGCAGCTTTAATGGGGTTGGAAATCAGCCCCAGCATTTT
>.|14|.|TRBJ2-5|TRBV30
CAWSVVGNQETQYF
TGTGCCTGGAGTGTGGTGGGGAACCAAGAGACCCAGTACTTC
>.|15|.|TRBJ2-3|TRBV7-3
CASSPGGAGTDTQYF
TGTGCCAGCAGCCCAGGGGGGGCGGGCACAGATACGCAGTATTTT
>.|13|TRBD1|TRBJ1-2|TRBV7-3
CASSPTGSYGYTF
TGTGCCAGCAGCCCGACAGGGAGCTATGGCTACACCTTC
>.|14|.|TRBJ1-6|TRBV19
CASTIGQNNSPLHF
TGTGCCAGTACCATAGGACAGAATAATTCACCCCTCCACTTT
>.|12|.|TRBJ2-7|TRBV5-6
CASSLVGDEQYF
TGTGCCAGCAGCTTGGTAGGGGACGAGCAGTACTTC
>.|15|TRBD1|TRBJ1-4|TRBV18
CASSYGTGAGEKLFF
TGTGCCAGCTCATACGGGACAGGGGCAGGAGAAAAACTGTTTTTT
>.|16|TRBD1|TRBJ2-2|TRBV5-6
CASSLAGGAGTGELFF
TGTGCCAGCAGCTTGGCAGGGGGCGCAGGGACCGGGGAGCTGTTTTTT
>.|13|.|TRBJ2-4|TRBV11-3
CASSDSFGDIQYF
TGTGCCAGCAGCGACTCTTTCGGAGACATTCAGTACTTC
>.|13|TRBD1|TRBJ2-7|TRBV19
CASKGTGSYEQYF
TGTGCCAGTAAAGGGACAGGCTCCTACGAGCAGTACTTC
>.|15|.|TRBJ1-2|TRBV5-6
CASNYQGGANYGYTF
TGTGCCAGCAACTACCAGGGAGGGGCTAACTATGGCTACACCTTC
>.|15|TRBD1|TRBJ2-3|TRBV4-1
CASSRTGQVSDTQYF
TGCGCCAGCAGCCGAACGGGACAGGTTTCAGATACGCAGTATTTT
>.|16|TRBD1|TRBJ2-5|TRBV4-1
CASSPEQGAPGETQYF
TGCGCCAGCAGCCCGGAACAGGGGGCGCCCGGAGAGACCCAGTACTTC
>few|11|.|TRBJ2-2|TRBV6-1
CAGGQVGELFF
TGTGCCGGCGGCCAGGTCGGGGAGCTGTTTTTT
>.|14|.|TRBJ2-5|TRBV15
CATSRPRNQETQYF
TGTGCCACCAGCAGGCCCCGAAACCAAGAGACCCAGTACTTC
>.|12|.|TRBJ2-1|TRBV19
CASSVGWNEQFF
TGTGCCAGTAGTGTAGGGTGGAATGAGCAGTTCTTC
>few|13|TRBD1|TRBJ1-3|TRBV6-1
CASRQGAGNTIYF
TGTGCCAGCAGGCAGGGGGCTGGAAACACCATATATTTT
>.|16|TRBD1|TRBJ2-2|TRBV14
CASSQEGQVNTGELFF
TGTGCCAGCAGCCAAGAGGGACAGGTCAACACCGGGGAGCTGTTTTTT
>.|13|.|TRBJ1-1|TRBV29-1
CSVEVGQNTEAFF
TGCAGCGTTGAAGTGGGTCAGAACACTGAAGCTTTCTTT
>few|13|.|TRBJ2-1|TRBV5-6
CASSPTGRGEQFF
TGTGCCAGCAGCCCGACAGGGAGGGGTGAGCAGTTCTTC
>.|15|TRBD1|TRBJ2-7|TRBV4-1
CASSQERTGPYEQYF
TGCGCCAGCAGCCAAGAACGGACAGGGCCTTACGAGCAGTACTTC
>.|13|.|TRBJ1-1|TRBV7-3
CASSFRQYTEAFF
TGTGCCAGCAGCTTTCGACAGTACACTGAAGCTTTCTTT
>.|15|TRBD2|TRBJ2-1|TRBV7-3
CASSTMAGGYNEQFF
TGTGCCAGCAGCACCATGGCGGGGGGTTACAATGAGCAGTTCTTC
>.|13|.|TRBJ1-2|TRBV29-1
CSVDGGSNYGYTF
TGCAGCGTTGATGGGGGGTCTAACTATGGCTACACCTTC
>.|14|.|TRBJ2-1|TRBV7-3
CASSFGPPYNEQFF
TGTGCCAGCAGCTTCGGGCCGCCCTACAATGAGCAGTTCTTC
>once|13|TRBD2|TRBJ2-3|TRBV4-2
CASSQAERGEWYF
TGTGCCAGCAGCCAAGCCGAGCGGGGGGAGTGGTATTTT
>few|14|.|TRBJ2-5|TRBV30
CAWNLKGGPATQYF
TGTGCCTGGAACCTCAAGGGGGGGCCGGCGACCCAGTACTTC
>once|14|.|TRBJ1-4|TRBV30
CAWSRPATNEKLFF
TGTGCCTGGAGCCGACCGGCAACTAATGAAAAACTGTTTTTT
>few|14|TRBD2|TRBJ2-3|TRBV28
CASSLTKRGGFQYF
TGTGCCAGCAGTCTGACTAAGCGGGGGGGCTTTCAGTATTTT